Listed below are T cell receptor beta chains from one sample, sequenced in a study of identical twins. TCRdb called the 5' RACE reads again in MiXCR, with one record for every CDR3 protein. The sample has 400,000 or so distinct CDR3 sequences, roughly 9% seen once. The source material was naive T cells sorted from blood. Every receptor here comes from a woman in her 50s in good health. Both conserved end residues are part of each CDR3. Where a row states a size, it is once, few, many or the class of an expanded clone; other rows omit it.

len: 16
j_gene: TRBJ2-2
abundance: NA
v_gene: TRBV7-6
CDR3aa: CASSLGSSGSTGELFF

len: 14
j_gene: TRBJ2-1
abundance: NA
v_gene: TRBV27
CDR3aa: CASIPAGEPDDQFF

len: 15
j_gene: TRBJ2-1
abundance: NA
v_gene: TRBV10-1
CDR3aa: CASSPSSGSGSEQFF

len: 14
j_gene: TRBJ2-1
abundance: many
v_gene: TRBV12-3/TRBV12-4
CDR3aa: CASSLRPQRNEQFF

len: 14
j_gene: TRBJ1-5
abundance: few
v_gene: TRBV7-8
CDR3aa: CASSPEIKHQPQHF

len: 19
j_gene: TRBJ2-1
abundance: NA
v_gene: TRBV21-1
CDR3aa: CASSQGFSPGRTFYNEQFF

len: 15
j_gene: TRBJ2-5
abundance: NA
v_gene: TRBV5-1
CDR3aa: CASSWEKTGGETQYF

len: 15
j_gene: TRBJ2-3
abundance: many
v_gene: TRBV12-3/TRBV12-4
CDR3aa: CASTLGEVSTDTQYF

len: 16
j_gene: TRBJ2-2
abundance: NA
v_gene: TRBV5-1
CDR3aa: CASSLAPDSYTGELFF

len: 15
j_gene: TRBJ2-3
abundance: few
v_gene: TRBV20-1
CDR3aa: CSARVYRVGADTQYF

len: 15
j_gene: TRBJ2-1
abundance: NA
v_gene: TRBV4-1
CDR3aa: CASSIGGLAEAEQFF

len: 14
j_gene: TRBJ1-4
abundance: few
v_gene: TRBV20-1
CDR3aa: CSAGDREANEKLFF

len: 14
j_gene: TRBJ2-7
abundance: NA
v_gene: TRBV12-3/TRBV12-4
CDR3aa: CASSFGWSSYEQYF

len: 11
j_gene: TRBJ2-3
abundance: NA
v_gene: TRBV29-1
CDR3aa: CSVVGADTQYF

len: 12
j_gene: TRBJ1-2
abundance: many
v_gene: TRBV6-5
CDR3aa: CASTLTGTGYTF

len: 13
j_gene: TRBJ2-1
abundance: NA
v_gene: TRBV20-1
CDR3aa: CSVRGPAYNEQFF

len: 13
j_gene: TRBJ2-7
abundance: NA
v_gene: TRBV27
CDR3aa: CASSFTETYEQYF

len: 15
j_gene: TRBJ2-1
abundance: NA
v_gene: TRBV6-5
CDR3aa: CASSYFPGTYNEQFF

len: 13
j_gene: TRBJ2-7
abundance: NA
v_gene: TRBV28
CDR3aa: CASSLTRQLDSYF

len: 15
j_gene: TRBJ2-1
abundance: NA
v_gene: TRBV2
CDR3aa: CASHRLAGGPGEQFF

len: 17
j_gene: TRBJ2-6
abundance: NA
v_gene: TRBV19
CDR3aa: CASSPLTAFSGANVLTF

len: 16
j_gene: TRBJ2-3
abundance: NA
v_gene: TRBV20-1
CDR3aa: CSAAGLAGGLTDTQYF

len: 13
j_gene: TRBJ2-1
abundance: many
v_gene: TRBV29-1
CDR3aa: CSVSSGSDNEQFF

len: 13
j_gene: TRBJ2-5
abundance: many
v_gene: TRBV20-1
CDR3aa: CSAREGAQETQYF